One sample yielded the 16 T cell receptor beta chains listed below, sequenced in a study of blood T cell repertoires in COVID-19. Repertoires were generated with immunoSEQ multiplex PCR, while TCRdb's copy carries only in-frame clones and drops some. The sample includes around 260,000 clones, 88% seen only once; the top ten take more than 0.55%. Source material: peripheral blood. These receptors were taken from a human donor in a cohort sampled during active COVID-19.

This clone has a count of ten or more. V and J are TRBV7-9 and TRBJ1-2, with D unclear. V was clipped by 1 base and J by 4 bases, with 13 bases between them. The CDR3 runs to 15 residues. Germline CDR1 is SEHNR and CDR2 is FQNEAQ (reference sequence). The CDR3 sequence is CASSLVGGGAYGYTF. The CDR3 region has the DNA TGTGCCAGCAGCTTAGTGGGCGGAGGAGCCTATGGCTACACCTTC.

V is TRBV6-6 and J is TRBJ1-2; D possibly corresponds to TRBD1 (5 bases). The CDR3 sequence is 15 residues long. The germline gives CDR1 MNHNY, CDR2 SVGAGI (reference sequence). Trimming took 2 bases from V and 2 from J, leaving 12 bases between them. Here the CDR3 DNA reads TGTGCCAGCAGTTACGGGCTCGGGGGGAACTATGGCTACACCTTC. Protein product: CASSYGLGGNYGYTF.

This clone was counted only a few times. The gene calls are TRBV7-2 and TRBJ2-7; the match to TRBD1 covers 7 bases. With 1 base clipped from V and 3 bases from J, the junction kept 6 bases outside the gene matches. Germline V gene sequence: CDR1 SGHTA, CDR2 FQGNSA. The CDR3 runs to 15 residues. This chain's CDR3 is CASSLVGQPIYEQYF. CDR3 nucleotide sequence: TGTGCCAGCAGCTTAGTGGGACAGCCGATCTACGAGCAGTACTTC.

Written as DNA, the CDR3 is TGCAGTGCTAGTGGCAGGGGGAACACTGAAGCTTTCTTT. Translation gives CSASGRGNTEAFF. V gene TRBV20-1 combines with J gene TRBJ1-1, with TRBD1 as a possible D gene (6 bases). The CDR3 has 13 amino acids. V lost 3 bases and J 1 base, leaving 9 bases between the germline ends. In germline, CDR1 is DFQATT, CDR2 SNEGSKA (reference sequence).

The chain employs TRBV9 and TRBJ1-3, with D tentatively TRBD1 (6 bases). Trimming took 0 bases from V and 3 from J, leaving 10 bases between them. CDR3 length equals 15 residues. Per the germline V gene, CDR1 is SGDLS and CDR2 is YYNGEE. This CDR3 is CASSVDPRGGNTIYF. The CDR3 bases are TGTGCCAGCAGCGTAGATCCCAGGGGTGGAAACACCATATATTTT.

The chain couples TRBV4-3 to TRBJ2-1; D remains unclear. CDR3 size: 14 residues. Looked up from germline, CDR1 is LGHNA and CDR2 is YSLEER. The ends were cut back, 4 bases at V and 7 bases at J, with 14 bases in the middle. The CDR3 region has the DNA TGCGCCAGCAGCCCCCTCGACTCTGGAAATGAGCAGTTCTTC. Translation: CASSPLDSGNEQFF.

The sample holds one count of this clone. In DNA, the CDR3 is TGTGCCAGCAGTGGGGGACAGGCCCGTTTTGTCTATGGCTACACCTTC. This gives the protein CASSGGQARFVYGYTF. This chain links TRBV6-1 with TRBJ1-2, with 8 positions matching TRBD1. Germline CDR1 is MNHNS and CDR2 is SASEGT. The CDR3 consists of 16 residues. V gave up 4 bases and J gave up 4 bases; unmatched junction bases: 11.

V is TRBV7-2 and J is TRBJ2-6; tentative D call: TRBD2 (6 bases). The CDR3 spans 15 residues. The V end lost 7 bases, the J end lost 3 bases, and 13 bases lay between the germline ends. The V gene's germline CDR1 is SGHTA and CDR2 FQGNSA. DNA for the CDR3: TGTGCCAGCACCTTCGCGGGGTATGGGGCCAACGTCCTGACTTTC. Its translation: CASTFAGYGANVLTF.

CDR3 nucleotide sequence: TGTGCCAGCAGCTTAGGAGGGGACAGTTTGGAGACCCAGTACTTC. Its translation is CASSLGGDSLETQYF. V is TRBV7-2 and J is TRBJ2-5, with 7 bases identical to TRBD1. The CDR3 runs 15 residues. V was pared by 1 base and J by 5 bases, with 7 bases of the junction left unmatched. CDR1 and CDR2 (germline): SGHTA, FQGNSA.

This rearrangement joins TRBV5-5 to TRBJ1-1; tentative D call: TRBD1 (6 bases). Germline V CDR1 and CDR2: SGHKS, YYEKEE (reference sequence). The CDR3 covers 12 residues. Trimming left V 4 bases short and J 4 bases short, with 8 bases between. This CDR3 reads CASSHRVTEAFF. The CDR3 bases are TGTGCCAGCAGCCACAGGGTCACTGAAGCTTTCTTT. The full variable domain, completed using reference TRBV5-5 and TRBJ1-1, is DAGVTQSPTHLIKTRGQQVTLRCSPISGHKSVSWYQQVLGQGPQFIFQYYEKEERGRGNFPDRFSARQFPNYSSELNVNALLLGDSALYLCASSHRVTEAFFGQGTRLTVV.

The V and J genes are TRBV7-2 and TRBJ2-7; D remains ambiguous. The CDR3 has 14 amino acids. Looked up from germline, CDR1 is SGHTA and CDR2 is FQGNSA. Trimming took 2 bases from V and 6 from J, leaving 14 bases between them. The CDR3 protein is CASSLPPRVPEQYF. CDR3 nucleotide sequence: TGTGCCAGCAGCTTACCCCCCCGGGTTCCCGAGCAGTACTTC.

The count of this clone is one. The chain combines TRBV5-1 with TRBJ2-3; 8 bases fit TRBD2. The CDR3 loop spans 14 amino acids. Per germline, CDR1 SGHRS and CDR2 YFSETQ. Trimming at V came to 3 bases and at J to 5 bases, leaving 5 bases not matched to a gene. This CDR3 is CASSSGLAVDTQYF. As DNA, the CDR3 is TGCGCCAGCAGCTCCGGACTAGCCGTAGATACGCAGTATTTT.

The J gene is TRBJ1-2, the V gene TRBV19; no reliable D call. V lost 7 bases to trimming and J lost 6 bases, with 12 bases between them. The CDR3 is made up of 12 amino acids. From germline, CDR1 is LNHDA and CDR2 SQIVND (reference sequence). This CDR3 is CASTARGDGYTF. The CDR3 DNA sequence: TGTGCCAGTACCGCCCGGGGAGATGGCTACACCTTC.

The chain joins TRBV18 to TRBJ2-3; D possibly corresponds to TRBD1 (5 bases). This CDR3 contains 15 residues. The germline CDR1 and CDR2 sequences are KGHSH and LQKENI. The V gene lost 3 bases and the J gene lost 2 bases, with 12 bases spanning the gap. CDR3 nucleotide sequence: TGTGCCAGCTCACCGGGGCCACGAGCCACAGATACGCAGTATTTT. Residues: CASSPGPRATDTQYF. The whole variable domain, remainder taken from reference TRBV18 and TRBJ2-3, is NAGVMQNPRHLVRRRGQEARLRCSPMKGHSHVYWYRQLPEEGLKFMVYLQKENIIDESGMPKERFSAEFPKEGPSILRIQQVVRGDSAAYFCASSPGPRATDTQYFGPGTRLTVL.

V usage is TRBV5-8 and J usage is TRBJ1-4; weak D call: TRBD1 (5 bases). Germline CDR1 and CDR2: SGHTS and YDEGEE. V was cut by 7 bases and J by 6 bases, with 19 bases left in between. The CDR3 has 15 residues. CDR3: CASYALGGTDEKLFF. CDR3 nucleotides: TGTGCCAGCTACGCTTTAGGAGGGACGGATGAAAAACTGTTTTTT.

The V and J genes are TRBV21-1 and TRBJ2-3; TRBD2 is the table's D call, not checked against the DNA. TRBV21-1 is classified as a pseudogene. The CDR3 sequence is 15 residues long. CDR3 sequence reads: CASSKPREGRDTQYF. CDR3 bases: TGTGCCAGCAGCAAACCCCGGGAGGGCCGTGATACGCAGTATTTT.